This T cell receptor (beta chain) is from a study of shared clonotypes between healthy human individuals. Study at large: For every donor, three CD4 naive, three CD4 memory, two CD8 naive and one CD8 memory plates were used.

On this clone: Antigen specificity is unknown.

Germline CDR1 MNHEY, CDR2 SVGAGI. This CDR3 is built from 12 residues. V shed 8 bases, J shed 9 bases, and the junction held 8 bases outside the gene matches. Produced via immunoSEQ multiplex PCR; TCRdb's table is partial and in-frame only. The table records a few million clones, over 90% of them present only once. Broader study findings: Donors were few, which limited the genetic and exposure-history diversity represented.

Donors had no recently reported acute infections or vaccinations and were HIV-negative. The receptor was isolated from a man between 18 and 35 years old in good health. Some clones in this sample may be carry-over from other donors' samples. Sequencing used naive CD4+ T cells from PBMCs. Subset here: CD45RA+ positively selected. This chain joins TRBV6-5 and TRBJ1-1; 8 bases align to TRBD1. DNA for the CDR3: TGTGCCAGCGAGAGGACAGGGTGGCAAGCTTTCTTT. Amino acids: CASERTGWQAFF.